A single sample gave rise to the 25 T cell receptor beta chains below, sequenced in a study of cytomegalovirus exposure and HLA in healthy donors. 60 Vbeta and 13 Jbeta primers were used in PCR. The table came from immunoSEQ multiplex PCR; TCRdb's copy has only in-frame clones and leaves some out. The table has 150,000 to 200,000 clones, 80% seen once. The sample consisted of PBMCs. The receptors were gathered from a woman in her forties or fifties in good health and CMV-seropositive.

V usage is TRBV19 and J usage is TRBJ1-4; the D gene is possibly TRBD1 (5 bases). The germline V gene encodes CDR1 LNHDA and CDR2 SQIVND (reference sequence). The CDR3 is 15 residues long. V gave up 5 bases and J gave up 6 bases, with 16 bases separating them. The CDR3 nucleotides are TGTGCCAGTAGTGACGGGACTTTCGGAGATGAAAAACTGTTTTTT. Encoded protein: CASSDGTFGDEKLFF.

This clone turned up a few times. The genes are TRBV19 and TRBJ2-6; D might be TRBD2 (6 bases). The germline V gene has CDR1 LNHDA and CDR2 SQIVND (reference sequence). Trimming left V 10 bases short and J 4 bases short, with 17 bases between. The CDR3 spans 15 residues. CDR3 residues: CATLPGSSGANVLTF. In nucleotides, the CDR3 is TGTGCCACCCTCCCCGGGAGCTCCGGGGCCAACGTCCTGACTTTC.

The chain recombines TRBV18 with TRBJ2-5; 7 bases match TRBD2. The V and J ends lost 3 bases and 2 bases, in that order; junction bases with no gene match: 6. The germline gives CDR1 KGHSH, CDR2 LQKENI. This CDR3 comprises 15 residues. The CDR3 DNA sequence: TGTGCCAGCTCACCCAAGCGGGACGGACAAGAGACCCAGTACTTC. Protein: CASSPKRDGQETQYF. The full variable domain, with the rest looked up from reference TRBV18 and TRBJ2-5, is NAGVMQNPRHLVRRRGQEARLRCSPMKGHSHVYWYRQLPEEGLKFMVYLQKENIIDESGMPKERFSAEFPKEGPSILRIQQVVRGDSAAYFCASSPKRDGQETQYFGPGTRLLVL.

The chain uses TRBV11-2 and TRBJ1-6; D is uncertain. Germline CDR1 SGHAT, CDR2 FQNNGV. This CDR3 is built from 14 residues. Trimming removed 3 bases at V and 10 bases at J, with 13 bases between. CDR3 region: CASSFGDTSSPLHF. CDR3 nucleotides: TGTGCCAGCAGCTTCGGGGATACCAGCTCACCCCTCCACTTT. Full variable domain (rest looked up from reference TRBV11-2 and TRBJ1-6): EAGVAQSPRYKIIEKRQSVAFWCNPISGHATLYWYQQILGQGPKLLIQFQNNGVVDDSQLPKDRFSAERLKGVDSTLKIQPAKLEDSAVYLCASSFGDTSSPLHFGNGTRLTVT.

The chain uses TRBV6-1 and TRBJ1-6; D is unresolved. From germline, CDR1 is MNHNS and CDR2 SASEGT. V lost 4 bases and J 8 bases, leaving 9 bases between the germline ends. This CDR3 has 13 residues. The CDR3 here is CASSGAWDSPLHF. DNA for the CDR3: TGTGCCAGCAGTGGGGCGTGGGATTCACCCCTCCACTTT.

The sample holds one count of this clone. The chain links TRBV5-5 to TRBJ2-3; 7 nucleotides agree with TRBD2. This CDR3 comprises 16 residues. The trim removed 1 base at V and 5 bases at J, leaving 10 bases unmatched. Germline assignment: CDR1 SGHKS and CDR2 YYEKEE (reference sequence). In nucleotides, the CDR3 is TGTGCCAGCAGCTTGTCGGGCGGGAGACAGTTAGATACGCAGTATTTT. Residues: CASSLSGGRQLDTQYF.

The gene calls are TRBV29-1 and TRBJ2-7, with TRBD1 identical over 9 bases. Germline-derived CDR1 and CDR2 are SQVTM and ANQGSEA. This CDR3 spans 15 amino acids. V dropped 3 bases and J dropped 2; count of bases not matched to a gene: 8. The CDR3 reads CSVDGGQGSTYEQYF. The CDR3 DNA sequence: TGCAGCGTTGACGGCGGACAGGGGTCGACCTACGAGCAGTACTTC.

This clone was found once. CDR3: CASSTPDRSSYEQYF. In DNA form, the CDR3 reads TGTGCCAGCAGTACCCCGGACAGGAGTTCCTACGAGCAGTACTTC. The chain combines TRBV6-5 with TRBJ2-7; 7 positions match TRBD1. V was clipped by 5 bases and J by 1 base; unmatched bases: 8. The length of the CDR3 is 15 residues. Germline assignment: CDR1 MNHEY and CDR2 SVGAGI.

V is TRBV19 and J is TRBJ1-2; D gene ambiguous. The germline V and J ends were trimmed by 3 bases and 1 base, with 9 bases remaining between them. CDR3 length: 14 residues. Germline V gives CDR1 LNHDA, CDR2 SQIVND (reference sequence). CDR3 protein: CASSIAVINYGYTF. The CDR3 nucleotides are TGTGCCAGTAGTATCGCAGTTATTAACTATGGCTACACCTTC.

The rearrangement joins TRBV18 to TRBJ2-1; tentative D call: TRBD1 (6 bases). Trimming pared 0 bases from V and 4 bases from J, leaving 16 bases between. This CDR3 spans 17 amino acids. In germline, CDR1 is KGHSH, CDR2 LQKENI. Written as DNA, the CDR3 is TGTGCCAGCTCACCACCGGGGGCTAAAGGCCGATACAATGAGCAGTTCTTC. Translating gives CASSPPGAKGRYNEQFF.

The CDR3 region is CASSQDRSGRLYEQYF. DNA of the CDR3: TGCGCCAGCAGCCAAGACCGAAGCGGGAGGCTGTACGAGCAGTACTTC. This chain links TRBV4-3 with TRBJ2-7; 9 bases are a match to TRBD2. The CDR3 has 16 residues. The germline V gene encodes CDR1 LGHNA and CDR2 YSLEER. V shed 0 bases, J shed 4 bases, and the junction held 7 bases outside the gene matches.

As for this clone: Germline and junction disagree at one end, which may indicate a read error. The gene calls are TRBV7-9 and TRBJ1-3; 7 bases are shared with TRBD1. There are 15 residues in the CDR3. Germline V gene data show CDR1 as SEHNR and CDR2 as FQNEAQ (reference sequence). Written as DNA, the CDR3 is TGTTCCAGCAGACCCAGAGACAGGGCTGGAAACACCATATATTTT. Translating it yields CSSRPRDRAGNTIYF.

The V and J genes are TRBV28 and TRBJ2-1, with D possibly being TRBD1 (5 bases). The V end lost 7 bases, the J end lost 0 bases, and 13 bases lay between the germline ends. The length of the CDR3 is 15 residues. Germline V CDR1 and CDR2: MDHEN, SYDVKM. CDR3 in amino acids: CASKRGRSSYNEQFF. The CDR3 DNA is TGTGCCAGCAAAAGGGGCAGGAGCTCCTACAATGAGCAGTTCTTC.

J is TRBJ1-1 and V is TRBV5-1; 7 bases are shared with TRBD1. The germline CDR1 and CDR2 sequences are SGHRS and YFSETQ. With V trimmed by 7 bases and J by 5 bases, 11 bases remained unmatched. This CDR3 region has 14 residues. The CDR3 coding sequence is TGCGCCAGCCGTGAGACAGGGAGGAGAACTGAAGCTTTCTTT. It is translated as CASRETGRRTEAFF.

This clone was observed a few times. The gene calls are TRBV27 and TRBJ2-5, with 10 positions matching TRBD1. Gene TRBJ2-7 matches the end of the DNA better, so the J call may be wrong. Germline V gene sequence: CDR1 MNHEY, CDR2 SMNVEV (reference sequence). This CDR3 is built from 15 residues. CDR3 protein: CASSFLGQGFYEQYF. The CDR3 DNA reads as TGTGCCAGCAGTTTTTTGGGACAGGGGTTTTACGAGCAGTACTTC.

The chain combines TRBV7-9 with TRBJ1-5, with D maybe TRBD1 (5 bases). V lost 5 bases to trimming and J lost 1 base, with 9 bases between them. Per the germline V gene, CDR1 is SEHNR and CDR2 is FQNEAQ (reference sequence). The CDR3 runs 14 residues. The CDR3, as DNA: TGTGCCAGCAGCAAAGACAGAAGCAATCAGCCCCAGCATTTT. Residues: CASSKDRSNQPQHF.

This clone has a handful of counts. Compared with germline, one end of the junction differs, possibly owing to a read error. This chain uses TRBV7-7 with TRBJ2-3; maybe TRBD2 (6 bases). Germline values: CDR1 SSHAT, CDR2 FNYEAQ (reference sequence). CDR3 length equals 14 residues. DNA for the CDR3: TGTGCTAGCAGCTTATCTAGCGTCACAGATACGCAGTATTTT. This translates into CASSLSSVTDTQYF.

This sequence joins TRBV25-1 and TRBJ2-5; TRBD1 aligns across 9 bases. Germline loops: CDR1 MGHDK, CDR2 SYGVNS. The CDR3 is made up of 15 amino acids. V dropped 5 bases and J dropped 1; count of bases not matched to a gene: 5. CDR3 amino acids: CASSTGGLLQETQYF. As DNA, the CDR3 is TGTGCCAGCAGTACAGGGGGCTTACTCCAAGAGACCCAGTACTTC.

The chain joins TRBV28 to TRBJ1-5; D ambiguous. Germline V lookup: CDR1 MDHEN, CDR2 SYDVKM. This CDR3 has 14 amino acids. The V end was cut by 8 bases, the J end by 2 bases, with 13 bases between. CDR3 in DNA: TGTGCCAGCGGGCTCTTAGCGGGCAATCAGCCCCAGCATTTT. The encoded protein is CASGLLAGNQPQHF.

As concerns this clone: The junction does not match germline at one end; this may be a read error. The CDR3, as DNA: TGTTCCAGCAGCTTACAGGCCGAGCAGTACTTC. Translation: CSSSLQAEQYF. The chain joins TRBV7-9 to TRBJ2-7; TRBD1 might be the D (5 bases). The CDR3 is 11 residues long. The germline V gene encodes CDR1 SEHNR and CDR2 FQNEAQ (reference sequence).

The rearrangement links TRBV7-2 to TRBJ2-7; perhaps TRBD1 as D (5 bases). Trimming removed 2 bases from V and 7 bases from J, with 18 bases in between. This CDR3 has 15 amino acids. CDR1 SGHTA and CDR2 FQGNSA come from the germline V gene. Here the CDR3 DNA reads TGTGCCAGCAGCTTATTAGTACAGGCCCTGGGAGAGCAGTACTTC. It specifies CASSLLVQALGEQYF.

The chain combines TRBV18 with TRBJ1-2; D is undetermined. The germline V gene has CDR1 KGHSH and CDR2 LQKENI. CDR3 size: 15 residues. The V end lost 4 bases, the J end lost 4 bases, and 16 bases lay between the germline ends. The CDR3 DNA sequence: TGTGCCAGCTCACTTTCGGTCGCGGGTATCTATGGCTACACCTTC. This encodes CASSLSVAGIYGYTF. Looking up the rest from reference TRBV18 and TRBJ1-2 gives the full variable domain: NAGVMQNPRHLVRRRGQEARLRCSPMKGHSHVYWYRQLPEEGLKFMVYLQKENIIDESGMPKERFSAEFPKEGPSILRIQQVVRGDSAAYFCASSLSVAGIYGYTFGSGTRLTVV.

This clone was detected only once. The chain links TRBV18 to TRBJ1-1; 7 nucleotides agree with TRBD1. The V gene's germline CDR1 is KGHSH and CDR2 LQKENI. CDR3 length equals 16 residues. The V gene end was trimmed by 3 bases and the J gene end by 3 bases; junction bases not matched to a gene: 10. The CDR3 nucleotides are TGTGCCAGCTCACCCACCCCACAGGGGATGGACACTGAAGCTTTCTTT. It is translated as CASSPTPQGMDTEAFF.

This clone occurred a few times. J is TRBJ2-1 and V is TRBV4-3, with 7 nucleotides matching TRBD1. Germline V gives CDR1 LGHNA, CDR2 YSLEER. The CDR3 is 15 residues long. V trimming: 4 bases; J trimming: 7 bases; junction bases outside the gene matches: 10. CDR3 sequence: CASSRQGQPGNEQFF. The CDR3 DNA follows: TGCGCCAGCAGCCGCCAGGGACAGCCGGGGAATGAGCAGTTCTTC.

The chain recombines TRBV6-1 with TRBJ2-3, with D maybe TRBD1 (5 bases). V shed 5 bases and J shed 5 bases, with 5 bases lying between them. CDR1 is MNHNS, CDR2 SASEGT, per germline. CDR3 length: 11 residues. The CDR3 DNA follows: TGTGCCAGCAGTCAGGGAGATACGCAGTATTTT. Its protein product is CASSQGDTQYF.